Sequencing of this T cell receptor (beta chain) was carried out in a study of T cells after yellow fever vaccination. TCRdb re-called the 5' RACE reads with MiXCR, one entry per CDR3 protein. The profile shows roughly 500,000 distinct CDR3 sequences, 15% to 20% of them singletons. To note about this clonotype: Antigen: not known.

The CDR3 runs 19 residues. After removal of 2 bases from V and 2 bases from J, the junction contained 11 bases not matched to a gene. Germline V CDR1 and CDR2: DFQATT, SNEGSKA (reference sequence). Study outcomes and limitations: A large majority of primary-vaccination clones showed up again after the booster (approximately 95% CD4, 88% CD8). High-abundance clonotypes from the bulk population could contaminate FACS-sorted repertoires.

The sequenced sample was PBMCs, obtained 15 days after the yellow fever booster vaccination. This chain uses TRBV20-1 with TRBJ2-1; 14 nucleotides agree with TRBD2. The TCR comes from a young man who received the YFV17D yellow fever vaccine. CDR3 in amino acids: CSARNSGTSGRLTYNEQFF. The CDR3 nucleotides read TGCAGTGCTAGAAATTCCGGGACTAGCGGGAGATTGACCTACAATGAGCAGTTCTTC.